This T cell receptor beta chain stems from a study of immune heterogeneity within non-small cell lung tumors (dated by TCRdb to 2017 to 2018). In terms of the full investigation: Histology comprised a handful of squamous cell carcinomas, 10 non-squamous carcinomas and 1 tumor not otherwise specified. For mutant peptides 8 to 11 amino acids long, netMHCpan-3.0 predicted neoantigen binding to the HLA alleles of each patient. Transcriptome data were available for just 40 to 50 loci from around twelve patients, whereas TCR repertoire analysis spanned roughly 56 tumor loci from approximately 14 patients. To examine intratumoral immune heterogeneity, the study used whole-exome sequencing, RNA-seq and TCR beta repertoire sequencing on multiple spatially distinct regions of each NSCLC tumor.

This clonotype was seen repeatedly, ten times or more. The clone's antigen remains unknown. One base away there is no much larger clone; base qualities are not given. Study-wide findings and limitations: Local tumor mutational burden and local T-cell repertoire clonality had a statistically significant but moderate positive correlation (R around 0.36). High-frequency TCR beta clonotypes were found to be largely distinct between individual patients. Within a patient, the same dominant CDR3B clonotypes appeared at multiple loci, but different tumor locations also contained unique high-frequency clones.

Genomic DNA was extracted from bulk tumor tissue and used as the TCR template, and roughly 600 ng gDNA was amplified per sample. During surgery, multiple biopsies were taken from each primary tumor and placed as far apart as possible within the tumor mass. The study cohort was described as untreated and was composed of newly diagnosed NSCLC cases undergoing curative surgery. The samples came from under 19 patients with newly diagnosed non-small cell lung cancer who were having surgery intended to be curative. The resected tumor masses were reviewed by two independent pathologists. Only DNA and RNA samples of high quality went on to sequencing. The CDR3 goes from the cysteine to the phenylalanine over 14 residues. Only CDR3 DNA remains: 42 bases, in frame from the first base. From a lookup of the germline V gene, CDR1 and CDR2 are MNHNS and SASEGT. Trimming removed 5 bases from V and 3 bases from J, leaving 11 bases between the germline ends.

The TCR beta CDR3 region was amplified with a multiplex PCR system, in which a first round of roughly 10 cycles was run using 32 V-gene forward and 13 J-gene reverse primers. First-round PCR used a QIAGEN Multiplex PCR Kit, and primer sequences were filed in Chinese patent CN105087789A. Illumina universal primers were added in a second PCR round performed with the Phusion High-Fidelity PCR Kit. The TCR libraries underwent paired-end sequencing with a read length of 151 bp on the Illumina HiSeq X Ten platform. Under the source paper's analysis protocol: Reads without multiplex PCR primers were removed using Cutadapt, read pairs were merged using PEAR, and CDR3 regions were called using MiXCR with default settings. Shannon entropy measured repertoire diversity, while clonality was calculated as one minus the Shannon entropy divided by the ln of the count of productive unique sequences. Clonotypes at a frequency of at least 0.5% were defined as dominant or high-frequency T-cell clones. TCRdb itself trimmed the public reads at Q25 with fastp, ran MiXCR and retained productive beta chains. Here each entry gathers all rows of one CDR3 protein and keeps the most common genes and DNA. TCRdb's processing, not the authors', yielded these V and J calls. The sample table lists some 9,900 distinct CDR3 sequences, roughly 29% of them with a count of one. The top ten constitute 25% to 30% of the sample.

The chain uses TRBV6-1 and TRBJ2-1; TRBD2 is possibly the D segment (6 matching bases). The specimen was lung tumor tissue. The sequence derives from a woman aged 45-59 years with non-small cell lung cancer. The DNA sequence is given as TGTGCCAGCAGTTACCGGGGGAACTACAATGAGCAGTTCTTC. It specifies CASSYRGNYNEQFF.